The 16 T cell receptor beta chains below all came from one sample that was sequenced in a study of blood T cell repertoires in COVID-19. Profiling relied on immunoSEQ multiplex PCR, and the TCRdb table lists in-frame clones only, not all of them. Here the sample spans a few hundred thousand clones, 70% to 90% being singletons. The sample comprised peripheral blood. The receptors come from a woman aged 55-69 years with acute or convalescent COVID-19.

This chain joins TRBV19 and TRBJ1-5; D call uncertain. The CDR3 length is 12 residues. The germline V and J ends were trimmed by 7 bases and 2 bases, with 6 bases remaining between them. Germline V gives CDR1 LNHDA, CDR2 SQIVND (reference sequence). CDR3 sequence: CASIGGNQPQHF. The CDR3 nucleotides read TGTGCCAGTATCGGGGGCAATCAGCCCCAGCATTTT.

The chain combines TRBV19 with TRBJ1-6; D is perhaps TRBD1 (5 bases). The germline CDR1 and CDR2 sequences are LNHDA and SQIVND (reference sequence). The ends were cut back, 7 bases at V and 7 bases at J, with 11 bases in the middle. The CDR3 has 13 residues. CDR3 sequence reads: CASTPRANSPLHF. In DNA, the CDR3 is TGTGCCAGTACCCCCAGGGCGAATTCACCCCTCCACTTT.

This clone has just a few counts. J is TRBJ2-3 and V is TRBV24-1; D ambiguous. The CDR3 is 14 residues long. The V and J ends lost 5 bases and 2 bases respectively, with 10 bases between them. Germline V gives CDR1 KGHDR, CDR2 SFDVKD. CDR3: CATSVPGPTDTQYF. CDR3 DNA: TGTGCCACCAGTGTCCCAGGCCCCACAGATACGCAGTATTTT.

The chain couples TRBV27 to TRBJ1-5; maybe TRBD1 (5 bases). The germline gives CDR1 MNHEY, CDR2 SMNVEV (reference sequence). V was cut by 1 base and J by 5 bases, with 6 bases left in between. The CDR3 is 13 residues long. Here the CDR3 DNA reads TGTGCCAGCAGTTTATGGGGGGATCAGCCCCAGCATTTT. Protein sequence: CASSLWGDQPQHF.

The genes are TRBV9 and TRBJ2-2; 13 positions agree with TRBD2. V shed 2 bases, J shed 6 bases, and the junction held 7 bases outside the gene matches. Germline values: CDR1 SGDLS, CDR2 YYNGEE. This CDR3 region has 17 residues. This CDR3 reads CASSVEQGLAGSGELFF. Written as DNA, the CDR3 is TGTGCCAGCAGCGTGGAACAGGGACTAGCGGGGTCCGGGGAGCTGTTTTTT.

DNA for the CDR3: TGCGCCAGCAGCTTGGCCGGGGCAGGGGGCCTGAATGAGCAGTTCTTC. Encoded protein: CASSLAGAGGLNEQFF. The chain carries TRBV5-1 and TRBJ2-1, with TRBD1 matching 8 bases. The CDR3 is 16 residues long. Germline lookup yields CDR1 SGHRS and CDR2 YFSETQ. V trimming: 0 bases; J trimming: 7 bases; junction bases outside the gene matches: 9.

V usage is TRBV3-1 (or the pseudogene TRBV3-2) and J usage is TRBJ2-2; 7 nucleotides agree with TRBD1. Germline V lookup: CDR1 LGHDT, CDR2 YNNKEL (reference sequence). The CDR3 is 14 residues long. Germline trimming cut 3 bases from V and 6 bases from J; bases unmatched to any gene: 4. The CDR3 region has the DNA TGTGCCAGCAGCCATTCCGGACAGGCCGGGGAGCTGTTTTTT. It yields the protein CASSHSGQAGELFF.

CDR3 coding DNA: TGTGCCAGCAGTTACCACCGCGACAGGGTGGGGAACACTGAAGCTTTCTTT. Translating it yields CASSYHRDRVGNTEAFF. V is TRBV6-2 or TRBV6-3 and J is TRBJ1-1, with 7 bases lining up with TRBD1. CDR1 and CDR2 from the germline V gene are MNHEY and SVGEGT. The V segment lost 2 bases and the J segment 1 base; nucleotides outside the gene matches: 10. The CDR3 is 17 residues long.

This clone was recorded only once. This rearrangement joins TRBV9 to TRBJ2-1, with 7 bases fitting TRBD2. Germline CDR1 and CDR2: SGDLS and YYNGEE. With 0 bases clipped from V and 2 bases from J, the junction kept 11 bases outside the gene matches. CDR3 length equals 18 residues. The CDR3 bases are TGTGCCAGCAGCGTAGTTGCGGGAGCGAACTCGGCCTACAATGAGCAGTTCTTC. It encodes CASSVVAGANSAYNEQFF. Variable domain in full (rest from reference TRBV9 and TRBJ2-1): DSGVTQTPKHLITATGQRVTLRCSPRSGDLSVYWYQQSLDQGLQFLIQYYNGEERAKGNILERFSAQQFPDLHSELNLSSLELGDSALYFCASSVVAGANSAYNEQFFGPGTRLTVL.

The rearrangement links TRBV7-2 to TRBJ2-7; the match to TRBD1 covers 9 bases. Unmatched junction bases numbered 7, after V lost 4 bases and J lost 6 bases. The CDR3 loop spans 14 amino acids. CDR1 and CDR2 from the germline V gene are SGHTA and FQGNSA. CDR3 DNA sequence: TGTGCCAGCAGCTCGGCGGGACAGGGATCCGAGCAGTACTTC. This codes for CASSSAGQGSEQYF. The full variable domain, rest sourced from reference TRBV7-2 and TRBJ2-7, is GAGVSQSPSNKVTEKGKDVELRCDPISGHTALYWYRQSLGQGLEFLIYFQGNSAPDKSGLPSDRFSAERTGGSVSTLTIQRTQQEDSAVYLCASSSAGQGSEQYFGPGTRLTVT.

This clone has only one observation. The gene calls are TRBV27 and TRBJ2-7; 9 positions agree with TRBD1. The CDR3 sequence is 15 residues long. The germline CDR1 and CDR2 sequences are MNHEY and SMNVEV (reference sequence). Trimming took 3 bases from V and 2 from J; bases not matched to a gene: 5. The CDR3 sequence: CASSFGQGRPYEQYF. The CDR3 nucleotides read TGTGCCAGCAGTTTTGGACAGGGGAGGCCCTACGAGCAGTACTTC.

The chain uses TRBV28 and TRBJ1-4; D is perhaps TRBD1 (5 bases). The CDR3 totals 16 residues. In germline, CDR1 is MDHEN, CDR2 SYDVKM. V shed 5 bases and J shed 1 base, with 14 bases lying between them. The CDR3 nucleotides are TGTGCCAGCAGTAGCGCAGGGTTGCGAACTAATGAAAAACTGTTTTTT. Protein product: CASSSAGLRTNEKLFF.

This chain connects TRBV4-3 to TRBJ1-6, with a weak D call TRBD1 (6 bases). Trimming removed 1 base from V and 7 bases from J, with 11 bases in between. The CDR3 totals 15 residues. Germline assignment: CDR1 LGHNA and CDR2 YSLEER. CDR3 bases: TGCGCCAGCAGCCAAGCAGGACAGTCGAATTCACCCCTCCACTTT. Protein sequence: CASSQAGQSNSPLHF.

The rearrangement links TRBV18 to TRBJ1-4, with D maybe TRBD1 (6 bases). The CDR3 length is 15 residues. Per the germline V gene, CDR1 is KGHSH and CDR2 is LQKENI. V lost 1 base to trimming and J lost 7 bases, with 13 bases between them. CDR3 residues: CASSPQGVYSEKLFF. As DNA, the CDR3 is TGTGCCAGCTCACCACAGGGGGTTTATTCTGAAAAACTGTTTTTT.

The chain has TRBV2 and TRBJ1-5; D possibly corresponds to TRBD1 (6 bases). CDR1 and CDR2 from the germline V gene are SNHLY and FYNNEI. This CDR3 has 14 amino acids. The germline V and J ends were trimmed by 2 bases and 6 bases, with 11 bases remaining between them. CDR3 bases: TGTGCCAGCAGTGAACAGGGGCGAGGTCAGCCCCAGCATTTT. This encodes CASSEQGRGQPQHF.

The chain uses TRBV7-9 and TRBJ1-1; weak D call: TRBD1 (6 bases). V lost 1 base, J lost 4 bases, and 10 bases lay in between. Germline V gives CDR1 SEHNR, CDR2 FQNEAQ (reference sequence). This CDR3 has 14 residues. CDR3 bases: TGTGCCAGCAGCTTAGAAGGGGGTGTCACTGAAGCTTTCTTT. The encoded protein is CASSLEGGVTEAFF.